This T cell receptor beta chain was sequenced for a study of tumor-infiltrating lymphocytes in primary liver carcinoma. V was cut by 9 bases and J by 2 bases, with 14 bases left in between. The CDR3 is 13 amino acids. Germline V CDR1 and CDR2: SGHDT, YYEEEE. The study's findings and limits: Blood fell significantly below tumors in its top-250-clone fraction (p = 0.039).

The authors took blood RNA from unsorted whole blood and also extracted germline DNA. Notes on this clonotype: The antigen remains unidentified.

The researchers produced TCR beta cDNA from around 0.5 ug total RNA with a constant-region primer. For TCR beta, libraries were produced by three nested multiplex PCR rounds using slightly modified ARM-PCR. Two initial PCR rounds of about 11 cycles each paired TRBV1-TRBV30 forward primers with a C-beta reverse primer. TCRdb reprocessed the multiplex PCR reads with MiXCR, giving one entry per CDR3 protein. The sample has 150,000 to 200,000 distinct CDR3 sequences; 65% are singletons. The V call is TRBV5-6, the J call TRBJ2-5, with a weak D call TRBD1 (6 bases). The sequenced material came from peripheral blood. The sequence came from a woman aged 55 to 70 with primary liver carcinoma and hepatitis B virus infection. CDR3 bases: TGTGCCATCAGAATACAGGGTCAAGAGACCCAGTACTTC. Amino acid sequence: CAIRIQGQETQYF.